Listed below are T cell receptor beta chains from one sample, sequenced in a study of response to subunit inactivated influenza vaccine. One entry per CDR3 protein, called by TCRdb with MiXCR from the RT-PCR reads. The sample shows 450,000 to 600,000 distinct CDR3 sequences, under 8.5% of them seen only once. The specimen was PBMCs from blood, collected less than 25 months after vaccination. Every receptor here comes from a man aged 45-69 years who received an inactivated influenza vaccine. Both conserved end residues are part of each CDR3. Each record gives: J gene, V gene, clone size, D gene, CDR3 DNA, CDR3 protein. A D gene is named only where the DNA matches it firmly. Only some rows state a clone size, as once, few, many or a class for expanded clones.

j_call: TRBJ2-7; v_call: TRBV6-1; clone_size: few; d_call: NA; cdr3_nt: TGTGCCAGCAGCGGCGGGGCTGGGATTGAAGAGCAGTACTTC; cdr3_aa: CASSGGAGIEEQYF
j_call: TRBJ1-2; v_call: TRBV12-3/TRBV12-4; clone_size: few; d_call: TRBD1; cdr3_nt: TGTGCCAGCAGCCCTACCGGGACAGGGATTGACTATGGCTACACCTTC; cdr3_aa: CASSPTGTGIDYGYTF
j_call: TRBJ1-1; v_call: TRBV5-1; clone_size: many; d_call: NA; cdr3_nt: TGCGCCAGCAGCTTGGAGGTGAACACTGAAGCTTTCTTT; cdr3_aa: CASSLEVNTEAFF
j_call: TRBJ1-5; v_call: TRBV5-1; clone_size: NA; d_call: TRBD1; cdr3_nt: TGCGCCAGCAGCTTGACCTTTGCAGGGGGCGGTCAGCCCCAGCATTTT; cdr3_aa: CASSLTFAGGGQPQHF
j_call: TRBJ2-2; v_call: TRBV12-3/TRBV12-4; clone_size: few; d_call: NA; cdr3_nt: TGTGCCAGCAGTTTGTGGGGCCCCAAGGCCGGGGAGCTGTTTTTT; cdr3_aa: CASSLWGPKAGELFF
j_call: TRBJ2-1; v_call: TRBV27; clone_size: NA; d_call: TRBD2; cdr3_nt: TGTGCCAGCAGTTTAAAGTCCGGGACTAGCGGGATCTATGAGCAGTTCTTC; cdr3_aa: CASSLKSGTSGIYEQFF
j_call: TRBJ2-7; v_call: TRBV5-4; clone_size: few; d_call: NA; cdr3_nt: TGTGCCAGCAGTGCACGGGACAAGTCCTACGAGCAGTACTTC; cdr3_aa: CASSARDKSYEQYF
j_call: TRBJ2-7; v_call: TRBV11-2; clone_size: NA; d_call: NA; cdr3_nt: TGTGCCAGCAGCTTAGCAGGGAATAGACACGAGCAGTACTTC; cdr3_aa: CASSLAGNRHEQYF
j_call: TRBJ2-1; v_call: TRBV6-5; clone_size: NA; d_call: NA; cdr3_nt: TGTGCCAGCAGTTTAGGGGTCCTCTACAATGAGCAGTTCTTC; cdr3_aa: CASSLGVLYNEQFF
j_call: TRBJ2-7; v_call: TRBV7-2; clone_size: NA; d_call: TRBD2; cdr3_nt: TGTGCCAGCAGCCCGTCGGCGGGGGAACCCTACGAGCAGTACTTC; cdr3_aa: CASSPSAGEPYEQYF
j_call: TRBJ2-3; v_call: TRBV11-2; clone_size: many; d_call: TRBD2; cdr3_nt: TGTGCCAGCAGCTTCGGACTAGCGGGAGGGCTGAGTGCAGATACGCAGTATTTT; cdr3_aa: CASSFGLAGGLSADTQYF
j_call: TRBJ1-5; v_call: TRBV7-2; clone_size: NA; d_call: NA; cdr3_nt: TGTGCCAGCAGCTTAGATTTACAGAATCAGCCCCAGCATTTT; cdr3_aa: CASSLDLQNQPQHF
j_call: TRBJ2-7; v_call: TRBV7-9; clone_size: few; d_call: TRBD1; cdr3_nt: TGTGCCAGCAGCCAGGGACAGGGGGCCGGCTACGAGCAGTACTTC; cdr3_aa: CASSQGQGAGYEQYF
j_call: TRBJ1-3; v_call: TRBV7-9; clone_size: few; d_call: NA; cdr3_nt: TGTGCCAGCAGCCTACCGGTGGACACCATATATTTT; cdr3_aa: CASSLPVDTIYF
j_call: TRBJ2-3; v_call: TRBV5-1; clone_size: many; d_call: NA; cdr3_nt: TGCGCCAGCAAAGGGCTCATAACAGGCACAGATACGCAGTATTTT; cdr3_aa: CASKGLITGTDTQYF
j_call: TRBJ2-7; v_call: TRBV5-1; clone_size: NA; d_call: NA; cdr3_nt: TGCGCCAGCAGCTTGGACGCCAGGACCTCAACGGGCAAGCAGTACTTC; cdr3_aa: CASSLDARTSTGKQYF
j_call: TRBJ2-5; v_call: TRBV25-1; clone_size: many; d_call: NA; cdr3_nt: TGTGCCAGCGGGGAGCCTGGGAGGGAGACCCAGTACTTC; cdr3_aa: CASGEPGRETQYF
j_call: TRBJ2-1; v_call: TRBV28; clone_size: NA; d_call: TRBD2; cdr3_nt: TGTGCCAGCAGTTCTCTAAGCGGGGGGGCCCACAATGAGCAGTTCTTC; cdr3_aa: CASSSLSGGAHNEQFF
j_call: TRBJ1-5; v_call: TRBV12-3/TRBV12-4; clone_size: many; d_call: NA; cdr3_nt: TGTGCCAGCAGTCCGACAGGCGGCAATCAGCCCCAGCATTTT; cdr3_aa: CASSPTGGNQPQHF
j_call: TRBJ2-7; v_call: TRBV7-2; clone_size: few; d_call: NA; cdr3_nt: TGTGCCAGCAGCTCCCCCTCTAGGGTGTCCTACGAGCAGTACTTC; cdr3_aa: CASSSPSRVSYEQYF
j_call: TRBJ2-7; v_call: TRBV27; clone_size: few; d_call: TRBD2; cdr3_nt: TGTGCCAGCAGTTTATTTCCTAGCGGGAGAAATTACGAGCAGTACTTC; cdr3_aa: CASSLFPSGRNYEQYF
j_call: TRBJ2-2; v_call: TRBV11-2; clone_size: few; d_call: NA; cdr3_nt: TGTGCCAGCAGACGAAGGGAAGTGAACACCGGGGAGCTGTTTTTT; cdr3_aa: CASRRREVNTGELFF
j_call: TRBJ1-2; v_call: TRBV7-2; clone_size: few; d_call: TRBD1; cdr3_nt: TGTGCCAGCAGCTTTAGGACAGGGACGATATATGGCTACACCTTC; cdr3_aa: CASSFRTGTIYGYTF
j_call: TRBJ2-5; v_call: TRBV28; clone_size: many; d_call: TRBD1; cdr3_nt: TGTGCCAGCAGTGGGGACAGGGGTTCGAAGACCCAGTACTTC; cdr3_aa: CASSGDRGSKTQYF
j_call: TRBJ1-4; v_call: TRBV20-1; clone_size: NA; d_call: TRBD1; cdr3_nt: TGCAGTGCCCTCAATCGGCAGGGGGCGCAGACTAATGAAAAACTGTTTTTT; cdr3_aa: CSALNRQGAQTNEKLFF
j_call: TRBJ2-5; v_call: TRBV20-1; clone_size: few; d_call: TRBD2; cdr3_nt: TGCAGTGCTGGAAGCGGGAGAAGGCAAGAGACCCAGTACTTC; cdr3_aa: CSAGSGRRQETQYF
j_call: TRBJ2-1; v_call: TRBV10-3; clone_size: NA; d_call: TRBD1; cdr3_nt: TGTGCCATGGGACAGGGGGCCTACAATGAGCAGTTCTTC; cdr3_aa: CAMGQGAYNEQFF
j_call: TRBJ2-2; v_call: TRBV11-2; clone_size: many; d_call: NA; cdr3_nt: TGTGCCAGCAGCCCCCAGTTGAGCAGATCGGGGGAGCTGTTTTTT; cdr3_aa: CASSPQLSRSGELFF
j_call: TRBJ2-7; v_call: TRBV20-1; clone_size: few; d_call: TRBD2; cdr3_nt: TGCAGTGCCAGACTAGCGGGACGCCACGAGCAGTACTTC; cdr3_aa: CSARLAGRHEQYF
j_call: TRBJ2-1; v_call: TRBV14; clone_size: NA; d_call: NA; cdr3_nt: TGTGCCAGCAGCCAAGATACCACAGGTTACGGCGATGAGCAGTTCTTC; cdr3_aa: CASSQDTTGYGDEQFF
j_call: TRBJ1-5; v_call: TRBV7-6; clone_size: many; d_call: NA; cdr3_nt: TGTGCCAGCAGCTTAGGCAGAAATAGCAATCAGCCCCAGCATTTT; cdr3_aa: CASSLGRNSNQPQHF